This T cell receptor beta chain was documented in a study of blood T cell repertoires in COVID-19. Study summary: Specimens from acute and convalescent COVID-19 originated in the United States, Italy and Spain.

Participants' own reports of clinical history determined their cohort assignment. Recovered status in Cohort 3 required two negative PCRs, clearance, or symptom resolution. Under the authors' procedure: Amplifying reference gene primers gave estimates of nucleated cell counts. The assay was immunoSEQ multiplex PCR, and TCRdb's table has in-frame clones only and misses some. V, J and clone size are those of that table, while D and trimming were read from the DNA. The data show about 230,000 clones, more than 75% seen once. Germline V gene data show CDR1 as MNHEY and CDR2 as SMNVEV (reference sequence). This CDR3 is built from 15 residues. V lost 2 bases, J lost 0 bases, and 11 bases lay in between.

This receptor was identified in a man in his late teens or twenties who had recovered from COVID-19. V gene TRBV27 combines with J gene TRBJ2-7, with a possible D match to TRBD1 (6 bases). Sequencing used PBMCs or T cells enriched from blood (not recorded which). The CDR3 protein is CASSLGDTHSYEQYF. The CDR3 DNA follows: TGTGCCAGCAGTTTAGGGGACACTCACTCCTACGAGCAGTACTTC.